The T cell receptor (beta chain) described here comes from a study of cytomegalovirus exposure and HLA in healthy donors. General study findings and limits: Reports indicated that the classifier achieved high specificity and sensitivity in diagnosing cytomegalovirus status. A few of the chains that were CMV-associated were confirmed in vitro to be specific for CMV antigens.

CDR1 and CDR2 from the germline V gene are SGHTA and FQGNSA. CDR3 length: 19 amino acids. The V segment lost 5 bases and the J segment 0 bases; nucleotides outside the gene matches: 13. With 60 Vbeta and 13 Jbeta primers, the PCR was carried out. TCRdb keeps only in-frame clones here, not all; method: immunoSEQ multiplex PCR. Of about 110,000 clones listed, about 79% were seen once; the top ten hold 2% to 3%. Regarding this clone: Its cognate antigen is unknown.

The donors (healthy individuals) were bone marrow donors. The study sampled nominally healthy donors, though unrecorded immune exposures were likely. The receptor was isolated from a man between 50 and 59 years old in good health and CMV-seropositive. The chain joins TRBV7-2 to TRBJ2-2; 9 positions agree with TRBD2. Sequenced material: PBMCs. The CDR3 loop is CASSTPTGGGGANTGELFF. The CDR3 DNA reads TGTGCCAGCAGCACACCGACCGGGGGCGGGGGGGCGAACACCGGGGAGCTGTTTTTT.